Each of the 22 T cell receptor beta chains below was sequenced from the same sample in a study of blood T cell repertoires in COVID-19. This table comes from immunoSEQ multiplex PCR, and its TCRdb copy is limited to in-frame clones, with some not included. This table holds roughly 100,000 clones, approximately 89% found once. Sequencing used peripheral blood. These receptors all come from a woman of 80 years or more in a cohort sampled during active COVID-19.

V is TRBV20-1 and J is TRBJ1-2; D is uncertain. Looked up from germline, CDR1 is DFQATT and CDR2 is SNEGSKA (reference sequence). The CDR3 is made up of 11 amino acids. CDR3 residues: CRASTMYGYTF. For the CDR3, the DNA is TGCAGGGCCTCAACTATGTATGGCTACACCTTC.

The gene calls are TRBV3-1 (or the pseudogene TRBV3-2) and TRBJ2-1; TRBD2 matches 11 bases. Germline CDR1 reads LGHDT; CDR2 reads YNNKEL (reference sequence). The CDR3 is made up of 14 amino acids. The V segment lost 8 bases and the J segment 8 bases; nucleotides outside the gene matches: 8. The CDR3 loop reads CASQDSGGAYEQFF. The CDR3 coding sequence is TGTGCCAGCCAGGATAGCGGGGGGGCCTATGAGCAGTTCTTC.

J is TRBJ1-6 and V is TRBV2; the match to TRBD1 covers 8 bases. CDR1 and CDR2 from the germline V gene are SNHLY and FYNNEI. V was clipped by 3 bases and J by 0 bases; unmatched bases: 4. This CDR3 region has 17 residues. As DNA, the CDR3 is TGTGCCAGCAGTGACGACAGGGGCACCTCCTATAATTCACCCCTCCACTTT. This codes for CASSDDRGTSYNSPLHF.

The rearrangement joins TRBV2 to TRBJ1-5; 10 bases map to TRBD1. Germline V CDR1 and CDR2: SNHLY, FYNNEI. There are 13 residues in the CDR3. Losses at the gene ends were 6 bases for V and 5 bases for J; bases not matched to a gene: 1. The CDR3 here is CASRTGGDQPQHF. In DNA, the CDR3 is TGTGCCAGCAGGACAGGGGGCGATCAGCCCCAGCATTTT.

This clone was detected once. V is TRBV18 and J is TRBJ2-5; D may be TRBD2 (5 bases). There are 15 residues in the CDR3. The germline V gene has CDR1 KGHSH and CDR2 LQKENI. The V and J ends lost 3 bases and 3 bases respectively, with 14 bases between them. DNA for the CDR3: TGTGCCAGCTCACCTCTACCCTCGGGGAAAGAGACCCAGTACTTC. Protein product: CASSPLPSGKETQYF. Full variable domain (outside the CDR3, taken from reference TRBV18 and TRBJ2-5): NAGVMQNPRHLVRRRGQEARLRCSPMKGHSHVYWYRQLPEEGLKFMVYLQKENIIDESGMPKERFSAEFPKEGPSILRIQQVVRGDSAAYFCASSPLPSGKETQYFGPGTRLLVL.

The V gene is TRBV10-3, the J gene TRBJ2-1; 9 bases are a match to TRBD2. The CDR3 is 12 amino acids. CDR1 and CDR2 from the germline V gene are ENHRY and SYGVKD. J gave up 7 bases and V 9 bases, and 4 bases lay outside the gene matches. The DNA of the CDR3 is TGTGCCATGGGCGGGAGGGCTAATGAGCAGTTCTTC. This translates into CAMGGRANEQFF.

The chain joins TRBV23-1 to TRBJ2-2; possibly TRBD1 for D (6 bases). TRBV23-1 is labeled an ORF, and its function is uncertain. This CDR3 comprises 20 residues. The V gene lost 0 bases and the J gene lost 3 bases, with 23 bases spanning the gap. CDR3: CASSQSKDRILEKDTGELFF. CDR3 nucleotide sequence: TGCGCCAGCAGTCAATCGAAGGACAGAATCCTCGAAAAGGACACCGGGGAGCTGTTTTTT.

CDR3 nucleotides: TGTGCCAGCAGCTTCGGACTAGCAAGCGATGAGCAGTTCTTC. Amino acids: CASSFGLASDEQFF. This chain connects TRBV5-4 to TRBJ2-1; 8 nucleotides line up with TRBD2. CDR1 is SGHNT and CDR2 is YYREEE in the germline V gene (reference sequence). The CDR3 runs to 14 residues. V lost 2 bases and J lost 8; bases outside the gene matches: 6.

J is TRBJ1-3 and V is TRBV27; D gene unclear. This CDR3 has 14 residues. Trimming cost V 2 bases and J 0 bases, with 5 bases left between them. Germline assignment: CDR1 MNHEY and CDR2 SMNVEV (reference sequence). The CDR3, as DNA: TGTGCCAGCAGTTTAGTTTACTCTGGAAACACCATATATTTT. This encodes CASSLVYSGNTIYF.

The V gene is TRBV5-1, the J gene TRBJ1-2, with 11 bases matching TRBD1. CDR1 is SGHRS and CDR2 is YFSETQ in the germline V gene. There are 16 residues in the CDR3. V was pared by 0 bases and J by 4 bases, with 5 bases of the junction left unmatched. CDR3 protein: CASSLEVGTGGYGYTF. CDR3 DNA: TGCGCCAGCAGCTTGGAAGTCGGGACAGGGGGCTATGGCTACACCTTC.

The chain employs TRBV7-8 and TRBJ2-1, with a weak D call TRBD1 (5 bases). V was trimmed by 5 bases and J by 4 bases, leaving 6 bases between them. Germline-derived CDR1 and CDR2 are SGHVS and FQNEAQ. CDR3 size: 12 residues. The CDR3 sequence: CASSKGYNEQFF. In DNA, the CDR3 is TGTGCCAGCAGCAAGGGGTACAATGAGCAGTTCTTC.

The rearrangement joins TRBV10-3 to TRBJ2-6; D is uncertain. The CDR3 has 15 amino acids. The V and J ends lost 3 bases and 2 bases respectively, with 8 bases between them. Looked up from germline, CDR1 is ENHRY and CDR2 is SYGVKD. The CDR3 spells CAISEGETGANVLTF. CDR3 bases: TGTGCCATCAGTGAAGGAGAGACTGGGGCCAACGTCCTGACTTTC.

This clone showed up just a few times. This chain uses TRBV10-1 with TRBJ2-2; 10 bases are shared with TRBD2. V shed 8 bases, J shed 3 bases, and the junction held 12 bases outside the gene matches. There are 17 residues in the CDR3. CDR1 WNHNN and CDR2 SYGVQD come from the germline V gene (reference sequence). This CDR3 is CASSGERGGLDTGELFF. CDR3 DNA sequence: TGCGCCAGCTCTGGAGAGCGGGGGGGCCTTGACACCGGGGAGCTGTTTTTT.

CDR3: CASSLGQGSPTSTDTQYF. The CDR3, as DNA: TGTGCCAGCAGCTTAGGACAGGGTTCCCCCACTAGCACAGATACGCAGTATTTT. This chain uses TRBV5-8 with TRBJ2-3; 8 bases line up with TRBD1. V gave up 2 bases and J gave up 0 bases; unmatched junction bases: 11. The CDR3 runs 18 residues. Germline CDR1 reads SGHTS; CDR2 reads YDEGEE.

This chain joins TRBV3-1 (or the pseudogene TRBV3-2) and TRBJ1-4; possible D gene TRBD1, 6 bases. Germline CDR1 LGHDT, CDR2 YNNKEL (reference sequence). V was clipped by 2 bases and J by 4 bases, with 14 bases between them. This CDR3 is built from 16 residues. In DNA, the CDR3 is TGTGCCAGCAGCCAATTCGACAGGCAGTATAATGAAAAACTGTTTTTT. It encodes CASSQFDRQYNEKLFF.

This clone appeared a single time. V and J are TRBV27 and TRBJ2-3; TRBD1 aligns across 9 bases. The CDR3 is 18 amino acids. V trimming: 3 bases; J trimming: 0 bases; junction bases outside the gene matches: 10. The germline gives CDR1 MNHEY, CDR2 SMNVEV (reference sequence). The chain's CDR3 is CASSLGDREKRSTDTQYF. CDR3 DNA sequence: TGTGCCAGCAGTTTGGGGGACAGGGAAAAGCGGAGCACAGATACGCAGTATTTT.

The gene calls are TRBV28 and TRBJ2-7; the D is unclear. Trimming took 6 bases from V and 4 from J, leaving 16 bases between them. The CDR3 loop spans 14 amino acids. The germline CDR1 and CDR2 sequences are MDHEN and SYDVKM. CDR3 DNA sequence: TGTGCCAGCAGATCAGGCACTTCTATGTACGAGCAGTACTTC. Protein: CASRSGTSMYEQYF.

J is TRBJ2-4 and V is TRBV5-4; tentatively, D is TRBD1 (5 bases). V was pared by 0 bases and J by 9 bases, with 7 bases between. The V gene's germline CDR1 is SGHNT and CDR2 YYREEE (reference sequence). The CDR3 has 12 amino acids. The CDR3 DNA follows: TGTGCCAGCAGCTTGGTTCAGGGCATTCAGTACTTC. The encoded protein is CASSLVQGIQYF. The complete variable domain, with remaining parts taken from reference TRBV5-4 and TRBJ2-4, reads ETGVTQSPTHLIKTRGQQVTLRCSSQSGHNTVSWYQQALGQGPQFIFQYYREEENGRGNFPPRFSGLQFPNYSSELNVNALELDDSALYLCASSLVQGIQYFGAGTRLSVL.

The chain combines TRBV12-3 or TRBV12-4 with TRBJ1-2, with D unresolved. CDR3 length equals 12 residues. Trimming removed 5 bases at V and 2 bases at J, with 6 bases between. CDR3 sequence (DNA): TGTGCCAGCAGTACATCGAACTATGGCTACACCTTC. It codes for CASSTSNYGYTF.

V usage is TRBV7-3 and J usage is TRBJ2-5; 8 bases fit TRBD1. Per the germline V gene, CDR1 is SGHTA and CDR2 is FQGTGA. After removal of 5 bases from V and 4 bases from J, the junction contained 3 bases not matched to a gene. The length of the CDR3 is 13 residues. DNA of the CDR3: TGTGCCAGCAGCGGACAGGGTGCAGAGACCCAGTACTTC. Translated: CASSGQGAETQYF.

This clone was recorded once. The rearrangement links TRBV5-1 to TRBJ2-3, with TRBD2 matching over 15 bases. Trimming at V came to 0 bases and at J to 6 bases, leaving 2 bases not matched to a gene. The V gene's germline CDR1 is SGHRS and CDR2 YFSETQ. The CDR3 length is 16 residues. The CDR3 DNA follows: TGCGCCAGCAGCTTGGGGACTAGCGGGAGGGAGGATACGCAGTATTTT. This gives the protein CASSLGTSGREDTQYF.

The chain employs TRBV2 and TRBJ2-7; 9 positions match TRBD2. Germline CDR1 is SNHLY and CDR2 is FYNNEI. Trimming removed 11 bases from V and 3 bases from J; junction bases left unmatched: 8. The CDR3 runs 13 residues. CDR3 coding DNA: TGTGCCGGCGGACTAGCGAAAAACTACGAGCAGTACTTC. This sequence encodes CAGGLAKNYEQYF.